This section outlines one T cell receptor (beta chain) sequence together with its context. Its antigen target is currently unknown. It has no much larger one-base neighbor in the sample; base qualities were not kept. The data were taken from a study of blood T cell repertoires in COVID-19 (TCRdb year 2020). For context, the study as a whole: The collaborator samples originated in the United States, Italy and Spain and spanned the acute and convalescent phases of COVID-19. Samples came from the ongoing ImmuneRACE study (first 160 participants) plus 1,254 subjects from 6 global collaborators. The repertoires were released in a freely available public database meant as a resource for research on the immune response to SARS-CoV-2. A de-identified subject ID, COVID-19 status, age in years and sex were almost always included in the sample metadata. The material from the prospective study consisted of cDNA or gDNA derived from T cells, B-cell-depleted T cells, or PBMCs. Deeply sampled blood TCRbeta repertoires from subjects exposed to, actively infected with, or recovered from COVID-19 were included in the dataset. HLA class I and class II types, where available, came from metadata supplied by the sample provider rather than from assay-based typing. What the authors observed across the whole study: How much clinical and demographic metadata was included differed by source and by participant, and the metadata was provided uncurated.

CDR1 and CDR2 are drawn from the germline V gene: MNHEY, SVGAGI. The CDR3 runs 15 residues from the cysteine to the phenylalanine. Only the CDR3 region is kept as DNA, spanning 45 bases read in frame from base 1. V has 6 bases trimmed and J has 4 bases trimmed; junction bases matching no gene number 12. Collaborating institutions collected whole blood in K2EDTA tubes following their own protocols. For TCRbeta analysis, collaborators shipped samples in one of three forms: frozen whole blood, isolated PBMCs, or DNA extracted from either of those sample types. TCRbeta CDR3 regions were amplified from genomic DNA by means of the immunoSEQ Assay, a bias-controlled multiplex PCR. In the paper's pipeline: The number of nucleated cells in each sample was estimated by amplification of reference gene primers within the assay. To quantify the absolute abundance of each unique TCRbeta CDR3 rearrangement, sequence reads were collapsed and filtered. For each sample, productive Simpson clonality was calculated as the square root of Simpson's diversity index across productive rearrangements. Entries here come from immuneACCESS through TCRdb and include only in-frame sequences with V and J called. Some clones fail to appear in such tables; in the studies checked, an unresolved V gene covers under half of the shortfall, and the cause of the remainder is unknown. From that table come the V and J calls and clone size; the DNA was used to work out D and trimming. Recorded for this sample are 100,000 to 150,000 clones; roughly 85% of them occurred a single time. Under 8% of the sample comes from the top ten.

Material for sequencing was peripheral blood. The clonotype originates from a man older than 75 with active or convalescent COVID-19. The V and J genes are TRBV6-5 and TRBJ2-7, and TRBD1 matches 7 of the central bases. The CDR3 here reads CASRPDRDRSYEQYF. The DNA sequence is given as TGTGCCAGCAGGCCCGACAGGGATCGATCTTACGAGCAGTACTTC.